A selection of T cell receptor beta chains follows, all from one sample in a study of T cell changes during pregnancy in multiple sclerosis. Data came from immunoSEQ multiplex PCR; TCRdb stores just in-frame clones and leaves some out. Of tens of thousands of clones in the sample, over 75% are singletons; the top ten hold over 1.5%. The material was peripheral blood, obtained after pregnancy. The source of these receptors is a female donor with multiple sclerosis, enrolled in a pregnancy study. The CDR3 runs from the conserved cysteine through the conserved F or W. D genes are given only for firm matches. Clone size is not always given. Where it is, it says once, few, many or a class for expanded clones.

v_call	j_call	d_call	clone_size	cdr3_nt	cdr3_aa
TRBV29-1	TRBJ2-1	.	.	TGCAGCGTTGACCTAGCGTCTGGATACAATGAGCAGTTCTTC	CSVDLASGYNEQFF
TRBV19	TRBJ2-3	TRBD2	.	TGTGCCAGTAGTGGTGAGACGGGGGGATACATCTGGACAGATACGCAGTATTTT	CASSGETGGYIWTDTQYF
TRBV7-9	TRBJ2-3	TRBD2	.	TGTGCCAGCAGCTTACTGGCGGGAGCAGATACGCAGTATTTT	CASSLLAGADTQYF
TRBV2	TRBJ2-2	TRBD2	.	TGTGCCAGCGGACTTTGGCGGGGGGTCCCGAACACCGGGGAGCTGTTTTTT	CASGLWRGVPNTGELFF
TRBV11-3	TRBJ2-3	.	once	TGTGCCAGCAGCTTTTCCAGGGTTAATACGCAGTATTTT	CASSFSRVNTQYF
TRBV9	TRBJ2-2	.	.	TGTGCCAGCAGCCCGCGGAACACCGGGGAGCTGTTTTTT	CASSPRNTGELFF
TRBV6-1	TRBJ2-5	.	.	TGTGCCAGCAGTGAAGTGTTCAGGCGAGCCCAGTACTTC	CASSEVFRRAQYF
TRBV27	TRBJ1-6	.	few	TGTGCCAGCAGCCCGTATAATTCACCCCTCCACTTT	CASSPYNSPLHF
TRBV11-3	TRBJ2-7	.	.	TGTGCCAGCAGCTTAGGGGGGGACAGATCCTACGAGCAGTACTTC	CASSLGGDRSYEQYF
TRBV6-5	TRBJ1-2	.	.	TGTGCCAGCAGGCCGACAGTACCACTATGGGGCTACACCTTC	CASRPTVPLWGYTF
TRBV6-5	TRBJ1-3	.	.	TGTGCCAGCAGTTACGACGGGGCTGGAAACACCATATATTTT	CASSYDGAGNTIYF
TRBV5-6	TRBJ1-1	TRBD1	.	TGTGCCAGCAGCCCTGAGACAGGGGTGAACACTGAAGCTTTCTTT	CASSPETGVNTEAFF
TRBV18	TRBJ1-1	TRBD1	.	TGTGCCAGCTCACCTCGGTATCGGGACAGGGGGCTGAACACTGAAGCTTTCTTT	CASSPRYRDRGLNTEAFF
TRBV29-1	TRBJ1-1	TRBD1	.	TGCAGCGTCTGGACAGGGAACACTGAAGCTTTCTTT	CSVWTGNTEAFF
TRBV20-1	TRBJ1-2	TRBD1	.	TGCAGTGCTACGAGGACAGGGCCCACCTTC	CSATRTGPTF
TRBV18	TRBJ2-1	TRBD1	.	TGTGCCAGCTCCCCGGGACAGGGGAATAGTGAGCAGTTCTTC	CASSPGQGNSEQFF
TRBV10-1	TRBJ2-7	.	.	TGCGCCAGCAGTGACCCCCCGTCTAGGGAGCAGTACTTC	CASSDPPSREQYF
TRBV5-1	TRBJ1-1	TRBD1	.	TGCGCCAGCAGCTTGGGGGACAGGGGGCGGTCGGGGAACACTGAAGCTTTCTTT	CASSLGDRGRSGNTEAFF
TRBV29-1	TRBJ1-2	.	.	TGCAGCGTTGAAGAGGGGGGAGGTGCTGTGAATGGCTACACCTTC	CSVEEGGGAVNGYTF
TRBV9	TRBJ2-2	.	.	TGTGCCAGCAGTCTCAGGGGAACCGGGGAGCTGTTTTTT	CASSLRGTGELFF
TRBV7-3	TRBJ2-1	TRBD2	.	TGTGCCAGCAGCTTAAATAGCGGGGGGAACCTAGGGCAGTTCTTC	CASSLNSGGNLGQFF
TRBV4-1	TRBJ1-4	TRBD1	.	TGCGCCAGCAGCCCTAAACCCGGACAGGGTTTGAGGGAAAAACTGTTTTTT	CASSPKPGQGLREKLFF
TRBV6-1	TRBJ2-3	TRBD2	once	TGTGCCAGCAGTGGGGGACTAGCGGGGGAAGATACGCAGTATTTT	CASSGGLAGEDTQYF
TRBV18	TRBJ1-2	TRBD1	.	TGTGCCAGCTCACCCCCCGACAGGGGGCGTGATGGCTACACCTTC	CASSPPDRGRDGYTF
TRBV27	TRBJ2-7	.	.	TGTGCCAGCAGTTTAATCCTCTCCTACGAGCAGTACTTC	CASSLILSYEQYF
TRBV29-1	TRBJ1-1	.	.	TGCAGCGTTGAAGGGGGTTGGGGCATGAACACTGAAGCTTTCTTT	CSVEGGWGMNTEAFF
TRBV29-1	TRBJ2-1	.	.	TGCAGCGTCGAGGGCGGCTACAATGAGCAGTTCTTC	CSVEGGYNEQFF
TRBV5-1	TRBJ2-7	TRBD1	.	TGCGCCAGCAGCTTGTCCCCGGGACAGGGGGCGTACGAGCAGTACTTC	CASSLSPGQGAYEQYF
TRBV28	TRBJ1-1	.	.	TGTGCCAGCGCCAGGAACACTGAAGCTTTCTTT	CASARNTEAFF
TRBV5-1	TRBJ1-1	.	.	TGCGCCAGCAGCTCAAACACAGGACAAAACACTGAAGCTTTCTTT	CASSSNTGQNTEAFF
TRBV4-2	TRBJ2-2	.	.	TGTGCCAGCAGCCAAGGGGGGCCAGAGACCGGGGAGCTGTTTTTT	CASSQGGPETGELFF
TRBV21-1	TRBJ1-1	.	.	TGTGCCAGCAGCAAAGCCGGGACTCAAGCTTTCTTT	CASSKAGTQAFF
TRBV30	TRBJ2-5	.	.	TGTGCCTGGAGTGTCGGCCGGGGTAGACAAGAGACCCAGTACTTC	CAWSVGRGRQETQYF
TRBV2	TRBJ1-1	.	.	TGTGCCAGCAGTGAATGGAGGGACGGGAACACTGAAGCTTTCTTT	CASSEWRDGNTEAFF
TRBV6-4	TRBJ2-2	TRBD2	medium-sized	TGTGCCAGCAGTGACGCTAGCGGGGGGGCCGGGGAGCTGTTTTTT	CASSDASGGAGELFF
TRBV11-2	TRBJ1-4	.	.	TGTGCCAGCAGCTTACCGGGACAAATTAATGAAAAACTGTTTTTT	CASSLPGQINEKLFF
TRBV7-9	TRBJ2-2	.	.	TGTGCCAGCTTAGTAAGATTTACGAACACCGGGGAGCTGTTTTTT	CASLVRFTNTGELFF
TRBV5-1	TRBJ2-7	.	.	TGCGCCAGCAGCTTGGAGACGCAACCTACGGGTTATCACGAGCAGTACTTC	CASSLETQPTGYHEQYF
TRBV2	TRBJ2-5	TRBD1	.	TGTGCCAGCAGAGGGACAGCAAGAGAGGCCCAGTACTTC	CASRGTAREAQYF
TRBV2	TRBJ1-2	TRBD1	.	TGTGCCAGCAGGCGACAGGGAAGCGGCTACACCTTC	CASRRQGSGYTF
TRBV6-5	TRBJ2-1	.	.	TGTGCCACCGGTACAGGGTTCTCCTACAATGAGCAGTTCTTC	CATGTGFSYNEQFF
TRBV6-5	TRBJ2-5	.	.	TGTGCCAGCAGAACACCGCCAGGGGAGACCCAGTACTTC	CASRTPPGETQYF
TRBV6-1	TRBJ2-1	.	.	TGTGCCAGCTCCTTACGCGATGAGCAGTTCTTC	CASSLRDEQFF
TRBV7-2	TRBJ2-5	.	.	TGTGCCAGCAGTTTTCACTATTTGGTCGAGACCCAGTACTTC	CASSFHYLVETQYF
TRBV14	TRBJ2-2	TRBD1	.	TGTGCCAGCAGCCGACAGGGGGATACCGGGGAGCTGTTTTTT	CASSRQGDTGELFF
TRBV7-3	TRBJ2-3	TRBD2	.	TGTGCCAGCAGCCCCTTAGGACTAGCGGGGGGCACAGATACGCAGTATTTT	CASSPLGLAGGTDTQYF
TRBV11-3	TRBJ2-1	.	.	TGTGCCAGCAGCGCCGGAGCCTACAATGAGCAGTTCTTC	CASSAGAYNEQFF